A selection of T cell receptor beta chains follows, all from one sample in a study of OX40 agonist ivuxolimab in advanced cancers. Using immunoSEQ multiplex PCR, the repertoire was profiled, and TCRdb retains in-frame clones only, with some absent. The table has about 92,000 clones, roughly 91% seen once. The input for sequencing was CD4+ or CD8+ T cells sorted from blood, taken in a trial of the OX40 agonist ivuxolimab. All receptors come from an adult with an advanced solid tumor such as melanoma, head and neck, liver or kidney cancer. CDR3s include the opening cysteine and the closing phenylalanine or tryptophan. The order of the fields is D gene, clone size, V gene, J gene, CDR3 DNA, CDR3 protein. D genes are given only for firm matches. For some rows the clone size is stated as once, few or many, or as a class when expanded; others skip it.

>NA|once|TRBV19|TRBJ2-2
TGTGCCACTAAGGAAAACACCGGGGAGCTGTTTTTT
CATKENTGELFF
>NA|NA|TRBV19|TRBJ1-2
TGTGCCAGTAGTATTCAGCCTAACTATGGCTACACCTTC
CASSIQPNYGYTF
>TRBD2|NA|TRBV5-8|TRBJ2-3
TGTGCCAGCAGCCTCACCCGACTAGCGGAGAGCACAGATACGCAGTATTTT
CASSLTRLAESTDTQYF
>NA|NA|TRBV5-5|TRBJ1-2
TGTGCCAGCAGCTTGAATCTCGCTAACTATGGCTACACCTTC
CASSLNLANYGYTF
>NA|few|TRBV5-1|TRBJ2-7
TGCGCCAGCAGCTTCGGTCAGAGCTACGAGCAGTACTTC
CASSFGQSYEQYF
>TRBD1|NA|TRBV2|TRBJ1-1
TGTGCCAGCAGTGAAGCAGGGGGCGGGGGAGCTTTCTTT
CASSEAGGGGAFF
>TRBD1|NA|TRBV5-1|TRBJ2-7
TGCGCCAGCAGCTTGAGGACAGGGGAGGACGAGCAGTACTTC
CASSLRTGEDEQYF
>NA|once|TRBV28|TRBJ2-5
TGTGCCAGCAGTTTAGAAGGGGGCCAAGAGACCCAGTACTTC
CASSLEGGQETQYF
>TRBD2|NA|TRBV4-2|TRBJ2-2
TGTGCCAGCAGCCAAGGACCGCAGGGACTAGCGGGAGGTGGCGGGGAGCTGTTTTTT
CASSQGPQGLAGGGGELFF
>NA|few|TRBV6-5|TRBJ1-1
TGTGCCAGCAGACGAACGAAACTTACTGAAGCTTTCTTT
CASRRTKLTEAFF
>NA|NA|TRBV7-2|TRBJ2-5
TGTGCCAGCAGCTACGGACTGGCACAAGAGACCCAGTACTTC
CASSYGLAQETQYF
>TRBD2|NA|TRBV19|TRBJ2-2
TGTGCCAGTAGTCCCCGGACTAGCGGGAGGGCCCCGGGCACCGGGGAGCTGTTTTTT
CASSPRTSGRAPGTGELFF
>TRBD2|NA|TRBV18|TRBJ2-1
TGCGCCAGCTCTAATCTAGCGGCTGACAATGAGCAGTTCTTC
CASSNLAADNEQFF
>NA|NA|TRBV19|TRBJ1-5
TGTGCCAGTAGTGGGCAGACTTATAGCAATCAGCCCCAGCATTTT
CASSGQTYSNQPQHF
>NA|NA|TRBV9|TRBJ2-3
TGTGCCAGCAGCGTATATCAGGGGACCACAGATACGCAGTATTTT
CASSVYQGTTDTQYF
>NA|NA|TRBV9|TRBJ2-2
TGTGCCAGCAGCGTAGCTCCAGGGTCGAACACCGGGGAGCTGTTTTTT
CASSVAPGSNTGELFF
>NA|NA|TRBV5-1|TRBJ2-3
TGCGCCAGCAGCTTGGGAGCTGGCACAGATACGCAGTATTTT
CASSLGAGTDTQYF
>NA|NA|TRBV6-5|TRBJ2-6
TGTGCCAGCAGGTCTGGGGCCAACGTCCTGACTTTC
CASRSGANVLTF
>NA|once|TRBV19|TRBJ2-5
TGTGCCAGTAGTAGGGAGTTGAGAGAGACCCAGTACTTC
CASSRELRETQYF
>NA|few|TRBV2|TRBJ2-1
TGTGCCAGCATGGGGGTCACCTACAATGAGCAGTTCTTC
CASMGVTYNEQFF
>NA|NA|TRBV5-1|TRBJ2-7
TGCGCCAGCAACACAGGACTGGCTCCCTACGAGCAGTACTTC
CASNTGLAPYEQYF
>NA|NA|TRBV19|TRBJ1-5
TGTGCCAGTAGTTATTCAGGGGATCAGCCCCAGCATTTT
CASSYSGDQPQHF
>TRBD2|NA|TRBV5-1|TRBJ2-1
TGCGCCAGCGGGGCTAGCGGTGACTCCTACAATGAGCAGTTCTTC
CASGASGDSYNEQFF
>TRBD1|once|TRBV28|TRBJ1-1
TGTGCCAGCAGTCGCTCGGGACAGGGGAACACTGAAGCTTTCTTT
CASSRSGQGNTEAFF